The 26 T cell receptor beta chains below come from one sample, sequenced in a study of patients and donors after allogeneic stem cell transplantation (dated by TCRdb to 2020 to 2022). The method was RT-PCR. Reads for this sample came from a NextSeq 550. TCRdb ran its own pipeline on the public reads, namely fastp trimming at Q25 and MiXCR clone calling, and kept in-frame beta chains. Every entry covers one CDR3 protein and lists the most common genes and DNA from its rows. Present in this sample are over 350,000 distinct CDR3 sequences, about a sixth of which were seen just once. The ten most abundant clones make up less than 9.5% of the sample. The sample taken for sequencing was blood, either unsorted or a sorted T cell fraction (not recorded which). The receptors were gathered from a human donor who was either an allogeneic HSCT recipient or a stem cell or donor lymphocyte infusion donor (not recorded which). It is not recorded whose cells these are; they may come from a transplant donor.

This clonotype was observed a handful of times. This sequence joins TRBV7-9 and TRBJ2-3; 7 nucleotides align to TRBD2. V was clipped by 6 bases and J by 6 bases; unmatched bases: 12. Germline loops: CDR1 SEHNR, CDR2 FQNEAQ (reference sequence). The CDR3 has 15 residues. Here the CDR3 reads CASSFTTSATDTQYF. The DNA for the CDR3 is TGTGCCAGCAGTTTCACCACTAGCGCAACTGATACGCAGTATTTT.

This clonotype was found many times. This CDR3 reads CASSLEGGVPRETQYF. In DNA form, the CDR3 reads TGCGCCAGCAGCCTTGAGGGGGGAGTACCCCGAGAGACCCAGTACTTC. This chain uses TRBV5-1 with TRBJ2-5, with D tentatively TRBD1 or TRBD2 (6 bases each). The ends were cut back, 4 bases at V and 4 bases at J, with 20 bases in the middle. Per the germline V gene, CDR1 is SGHRS and CDR2 is YFSETQ. This CDR3 has 16 amino acids.

The V call is TRBV7-2, the J call TRBJ1-1, with 11 bases lining up with TRBD1. The CDR3 is 17 amino acids. The germline V gene encodes CDR1 SGHTA and CDR2 FQGNSA. Trimming took 2 bases from V and 2 from J; bases not matched to a gene: 7. The CDR3 bases are TGTGCCAGCAGCTTATTAGGGACAGGGGGATATAACACTGAAGCTTTCTTT. Protein sequence: CASSLLGTGGYNTEAFF.

This clonotype was observed a handful of times. This chain uses TRBV2 with TRBJ2-1, with 8 bases matching TRBD2. In germline, CDR1 is SNHLY, CDR2 FYNNEI. This CDR3 comprises 16 residues. Trimming removed 1 base from V and 12 bases from J; junction bases left unmatched: 14. The CDR3 DNA reads TGTGCCAGCAGTGAAGTTGAAGCGGGAGCGACCTACTCGCAGTTCTTC. The encoded protein is CASSEVEAGATYSQFF.

The rearrangement links TRBV6-2 or TRBV6-3 to TRBJ2-5, with 11 bases aligning to TRBD2. Germline loops: CDR1 MNHEY, CDR2 SVGEGT. The CDR3 has 16 amino acids. V shed 8 bases and J 5 bases; nucleotides not matched to a gene: 13. The CDR3 reads CASATLAGGPSETQYF. The DNA for the CDR3 is TGTGCCAGCGCAACTCTAGCGGGGGGCCCTTCGGAGACCCAGTACTTC.

Turning to this clonotype: The conserved closing phenylalanine or tryptophan is absent in this CDR3, likely reflecting a read error. No DNA is shown, since the ends of the CDR3 on it are uncertain; the CDR3 is the one TCRdb lists. The chain recombines TRBV21-1 with TRBJ2-2. TRBV21-1 represents a pseudogene. Including both end residues, the CDR3 is 9 amino acids long. The CDR3 loop reads CASSKFSLP.

The sample holds a few counts of this clonotype. The V and J genes are TRBV5-6 and TRBJ2-5, with 10 positions matching TRBD1. Germline lookup yields CDR1 SGHDT and CDR2 YYEEEE. The CDR3 has 18 amino acids. V lost 0 bases to trimming and J lost 3 bases; unmatched junction nucleotides: 11. The CDR3 sequence: CASSLDLSRDRGEETQYF. The CDR3 nucleotides are TGTGCCAGCAGCTTGGACCTTAGCCGGGACAGGGGAGAAGAGACCCAGTACTTC.

The chain has TRBV4-1 and TRBJ1-6; the D gene is possibly TRBD1 (6 bases). CDR3 length equals 17 residues. Trimming took off 2 bases at V and 8 bases at J, with 19 bases between the two ends. From germline, CDR1 is MGHRA and CDR2 YSYEKL. CDR3 DNA: TGCGCCAGCAGCCAACTTCGGGGAGGACAGCGAGATTCACCCCTCCACTTT. It translates to CASSQLRGGQRDSPLHF.

This clonotype was seen many times. V is TRBV4-3 and J is TRBJ1-2; 9 bases line up with TRBD1. The CDR3 length is 16 residues. Germline CDR1 LGHNA, CDR2 YSLEER. J lost 3 bases, V lost 1 base, and 6 bases had no gene match. CDR3 coding DNA: TGCGCCAGCAGCCAAGCAAGGACAGGGGTGTACTATGGCTACACCTTC. Translation gives CASSQARTGVYYGYTF.

This clonotype was counted only a few times. This chain connects TRBV5-1 to TRBJ2-3, with D possibly being TRBD1 (6 bases). The CDR3 consists of 15 residues. Deletions cut 0 bases from V and 4 bases from J, with 12 bases between. Germline CDR1 reads SGHRS; CDR2 reads YFSETQ. The chain's CDR3 is CASSLAGDVADTQYF. The CDR3 bases are TGCGCCAGCAGCTTGGCAGGGGATGTTGCAGATACGCAGTATTTT.

This sequence joins TRBV20-1 and TRBJ2-1; D might be TRBD1 (6 bases). The CDR3 loop spans 13 amino acids. V lost 0 bases, J lost 5 bases, and 8 bases lay in between. CDR1 and CDR2 from the germline V gene are DFQATT and SNEGSKA (reference sequence). CDR3 bases: TGCAGTGCTAGAGATAACAGGGACAATGAGCAGTTCTTC. This gives the protein CSARDNRDNEQFF.

The gene calls are TRBV5-1 and TRBJ1-1; 8 bases align to TRBD1. CDR3 length equals 13 residues. V lost 4 bases and J lost 4; bases outside the gene matches: 3. The germline gives CDR1 SGHRS, CDR2 YFSETQ. The CDR3 DNA reads as TGCGCCAGCAGCCTGACAGGGGTCACTGAAGCTTTCTTT. Translating it yields CASSLTGVTEAFF.

V gene TRBV25-1 combines with J gene TRBJ2-5; D unresolved. Trimming left V 3 bases short and J 5 bases short, with 13 bases between. CDR1 and CDR2 from the germline V gene are MGHDK and SYGVNS. The CDR3 sequence is 14 residues long. The CDR3 loop reads CASSDHKREETQYF. In DNA form, the CDR3 reads TGTGCCAGCAGTGACCATAAGCGAGAGGAGACCCAGTACTTC.

At least ten counts were recorded for this clonotype. The J gene is TRBJ2-3, the V gene TRBV11-2; D might be TRBD2 (5 bases). CDR1 and CDR2 (germline): SGHAT, FQNNGV. Between the trimmed V and J ends, which lost 0 bases and 0 bases, there was a span of 16 bases. This CDR3 comprises 18 residues. The CDR3 bases are TGTGCCAGCAGCTTAGACCTCGGACTGGGCTCTAGCACAGATACGCAGTATTTT. Translation gives CASSLDLGLGSSTDTQYF.

V gene TRBV10-3 combines with J gene TRBJ1-2; D gene uncertain. V gave up 5 bases and J gave up 4 bases, with 11 bases separating them. The CDR3 is 13 amino acids. Germline V gives CDR1 ENHRY, CDR2 SYGVKD. Here the CDR3 reads CAISYEGSYGYTF. The CDR3 bases are TGTGCCATCAGTTACGAGGGCAGCTATGGCTACACCTTC.

This clonotype was counted only a few times. This chain links TRBV29-1 with TRBJ1-2; a weak D match, TRBD1 (5 bases). The CDR3 has 11 residues. V gave up 1 base and J gave up 7 bases, with 7 bases separating them. CDR1 SQVTM and CDR2 ANQGSEA come from the germline V gene. CDR3 bases: TGCAGCGTTGAAGCCAGGGCTGGCTACACCTTC. This sequence encodes CSVEARAGYTF.

The gene calls are TRBV15 and TRBJ1-6; D is undetermined. This CDR3 contains 16 residues. V was trimmed by 5 bases and J by 0 bases, leaving 11 bases between them. Germline CDR1 LNHNV, CDR2 YYDKDF (reference sequence). The CDR3 is CATSSGVSSYNSPLHF. The CDR3 DNA reads TGTGCCACCAGCTCCGGGGTGAGCTCCTATAATTCACCCCTCCACTTT.

This clonotype came up a few times. The gene calls are TRBV20-1 and TRBJ2-1, with unresolved D. V lost 2 bases and J 6 bases, leaving 8 bases between the germline ends. CDR3 length: 12 amino acids. Germline-derived CDR1 and CDR2 are DFQATT and SNEGSKA (reference sequence). The CDR3 is CSARTLPNEQFF. As DNA, the CDR3 is TGCAGTGCTAGAACCCTCCCCAATGAGCAGTTCTTC.

This clonotype came up a few times. V usage is TRBV10-3 and J usage is TRBJ2-5; no firm D call. CDR3 length equals 14 residues. V lost 8 bases and J lost 1, with 14 bases in between. CDR1 is ENHRY, CDR2 SYGVKD, per germline. CDR3 region: CAIGDRQFQETQYF. CDR3 nucleotide sequence: TGTGCCATCGGCGATAGGCAGTTCCAAGAGACCCAGTACTTC.

This chain uses TRBV27 with TRBJ2-1; no definite D call. The CDR3 has 15 residues. CDR1 is MNHEY, CDR2 SMNVEV, per germline (reference sequence). V lost 6 bases to trimming and J lost 6 bases, with 18 bases between them. The CDR3 DNA reads TGTGCCAGCAGCTTAGGCGTTGGTCTTACCAATGAGCAGTTCTTC. Translated, it gives CASSLGVGLTNEQFF.

In this sample, this clonotype turned up many times. This rearrangement joins TRBV7-2 to TRBJ2-7; TRBD2 aligns across 11 bases. CDR1 SGHTA and CDR2 FQGNSA come from the germline V gene. This CDR3 has 15 residues. J was trimmed by 12 bases and V by 5 bases; bases with no gene match: 15. This CDR3 reads CASSAKLAGVPIGYF. The CDR3 DNA reads TGTGCCAGCAGCGCTAAACTAGCGGGAGTCCCTATCGGGTACTTC.

This clonotype was recorded a few times. The rearrangement uses TRBV18 and TRBJ2-3; the match to TRBD1 covers 9 bases. Germline V gene lookup returns CDR1 KGHSH and CDR2 LQKENI. This CDR3 region has 19 residues. V gave up 4 bases and J gave up 0 bases; unmatched junction bases: 14. The CDR3 here is CASSLRPGQGYSSTDTQYF. The CDR3 DNA reads TGTGCCAGCTCACTAAGACCGGGACAGGGTTACTCTAGCACAGATACGCAGTATTTT.

J is TRBJ2-7 and V is TRBV6-6, with 8 bases identical to TRBD2. Germline V gives CDR1 MNHNY, CDR2 SVGAGI (reference sequence). The junction had 4 bases not matched to a gene; V was cut back by 5 bases and J by 7 bases. The CDR3 runs 12 residues. The CDR3 loop reads CASSARGGEQYF. CDR3 DNA sequence: TGTGCCAGCAGTGCCCGCGGGGGGGAGCAGTACTTC.

The chain has TRBV7-9 and TRBJ2-1; D is perhaps TRBD2 (5 bases). Per germline, CDR1 SEHNR and CDR2 FQNEAQ (reference sequence). Trimming removed 3 bases at V and 5 bases at J, with 8 bases between. This CDR3 has 13 residues. This chain's CDR3 is CASSFGENNEQFF. DNA for the CDR3: TGTGCCAGCAGCTTCGGGGAAAACAATGAGCAGTTCTTC.

This clonotype has more than one count but fewer than ten. The chain joins TRBV15 to TRBJ2-7; TRBD2 matches at 8 bases. Germline values: CDR1 LNHNV, CDR2 YYDKDF (reference sequence). V shed 0 bases, J shed 1 base, and the junction held 2 bases outside the gene matches. The CDR3 runs 15 residues. In DNA, the CDR3 is TGTGCCACCAGCAGAGAAGCTAGCGGGTCCTACGAGCAGTACTTC. The encoded protein is CATSREASGSYEQYF.

This clonotype was counted only a few times. This rearrangement joins TRBV20-1 to TRBJ2-5; D is unclear. Germline V CDR1 and CDR2: DFQATT, SNEGSKA (reference sequence). The CDR3 contains 11 residues. V was clipped by 2 bases and J by 5 bases, with 6 bases between them. CDR3 DNA sequence: TGCAGTGCTAGAAGCAGGGAGACCCAGTACTTC. Translating it yields CSARSRETQYF.